The clone carrying this T cell receptor beta chain was observed a few times. This sample stems from a study of T cells in Graves' hyperthyroidism and ophthalmopathy. The study defined stable Graves' hyperthyroidism as no ophthalmopathy progression within 18 months. Patients were excluded for uncontrolled infection, other autoimmune disease, pregnancy or lactation. In making diagnoses, clinical symptoms, serum thyroxine and TRAb, thyroid ultrasound and orbital computed tomography were all used. The PBMCs were sourced from fresh peripheral blood (approximately 9 ml). CDR3 length: 15 amino acids. Trimming cost V 4 bases and J 5 bases, with 15 bases left between them. The germline V gene encodes CDR1 GTSNPN and CDR2 SVGIG (reference sequence). TCR beta CDR3 regions were amplified from RNA transcripts. Initially, a first-round RT-PCR of the TCR CDR3 employed the HTBI primer set. MiXCR was run by TCRdb on the multiplex PCR reads, yielding one entry per CDR3 protein. The sample has about 510,000 distinct CDR3 sequences, 11% to 15% seen once.

Material for sequencing was blood. The J gene is TRBJ1-6, the V gene TRBV30; D is possibly TRBD1 (5 bases). This clonotype originated in a woman aged 35 to 49 with Graves' hyperthyroidism. DNA of the CDR3: TGTGCCTGGACCCCCCCTAGGACAAATAATTCACCCCTCCACTTT. Its translation: CAWTPPRTNNSPLHF.